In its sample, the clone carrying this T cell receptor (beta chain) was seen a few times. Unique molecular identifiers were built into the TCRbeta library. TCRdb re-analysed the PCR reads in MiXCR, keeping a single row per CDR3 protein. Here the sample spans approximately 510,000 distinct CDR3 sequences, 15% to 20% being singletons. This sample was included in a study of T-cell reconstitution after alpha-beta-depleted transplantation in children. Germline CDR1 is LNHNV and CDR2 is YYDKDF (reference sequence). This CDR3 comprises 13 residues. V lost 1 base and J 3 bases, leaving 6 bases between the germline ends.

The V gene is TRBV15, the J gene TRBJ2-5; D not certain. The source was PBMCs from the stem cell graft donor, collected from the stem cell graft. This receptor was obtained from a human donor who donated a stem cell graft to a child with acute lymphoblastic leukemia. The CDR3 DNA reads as TGTGCCACCAGCAGAGTCGAGAAAGAGACCCAGTACTTC. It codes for CATSRVEKETQYF.